In this sample, the clone carrying this T cell receptor beta chain turned up many times. Its antigen is not known. The data belong to a study of T cell repertoires in cytomegalovirus infection. Whole-study context: Evidence of both CMV infection and a matching HLA type came from public TCR beta signatures. Study findings and constraints: Individuals carrying CMV plus the relevant HLA were identified by cumulative frequency of public TCR beta families. The response measured ex vivo was dominated by TCR beta clonotypes (HLA-C-restricted and CMV-specific).

CDR1 is SGHTA, CDR2 FQGNSA, per germline. This CDR3 is built from 16 residues. Trimming took 1 base from V and 9 from J, leaving 16 bases between them. TCRdb passed the reads through MiXCR, listing each CDR3 protein once. The sample has 250,000 to 300,000 distinct CDR3 sequences, around 25% seen once; the top ten hold around 14%. Sequencing was done on a sample of PBMCs. The gene calls are TRBV7-2 and TRBJ1-6; TRBD1 might be the D (5 bases). The TCR was taken from a human donor in good health (CMV status not recorded). Some clones in this sample may be carry-over from other donors' samples. CDR3 nucleotides: TGTGCCAGCAGCTTAGTCTCCGGGGCGGGGGGTTCACCCCTCCACTTT. Its protein is CASSLVSGAGGSPLHF. Full variable domain (remainder filled in from reference TRBV7-2 and TRBJ1-6): GAGVSQSPSNKVTEKGKDVELRCDPISGHTALYWYRQSLGQGLEFLIYFQGNSAPDKSGLPSDRFSAERTGGSVSTLTIQRTQQEDSAVYLCASSLVSGAGGSPLHFGNGTRLTVT.